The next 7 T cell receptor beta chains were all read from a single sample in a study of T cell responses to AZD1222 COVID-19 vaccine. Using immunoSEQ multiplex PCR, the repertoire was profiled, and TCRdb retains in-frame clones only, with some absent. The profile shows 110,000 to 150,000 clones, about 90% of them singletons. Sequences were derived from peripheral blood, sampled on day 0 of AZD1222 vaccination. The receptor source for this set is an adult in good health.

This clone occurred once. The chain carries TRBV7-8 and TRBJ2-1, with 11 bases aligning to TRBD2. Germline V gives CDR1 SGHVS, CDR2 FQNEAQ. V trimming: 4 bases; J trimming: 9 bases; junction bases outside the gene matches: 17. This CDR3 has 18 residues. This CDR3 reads CASSSVLGLAVGGSEQFF. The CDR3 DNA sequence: TGTGCCAGCAGCTCAGTATTGGGACTAGCGGTAGGAGGTAGTGAGCAGTTCTTC.

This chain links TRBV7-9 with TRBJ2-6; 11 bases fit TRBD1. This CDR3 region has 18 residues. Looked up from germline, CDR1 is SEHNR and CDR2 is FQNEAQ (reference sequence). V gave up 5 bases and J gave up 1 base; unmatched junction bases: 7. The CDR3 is CASSGRDRGRSGANVLTF. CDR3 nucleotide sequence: TGTGCCAGCAGCGGACGGGACAGGGGGAGGTCTGGGGCCAACGTCCTGACTTTC.

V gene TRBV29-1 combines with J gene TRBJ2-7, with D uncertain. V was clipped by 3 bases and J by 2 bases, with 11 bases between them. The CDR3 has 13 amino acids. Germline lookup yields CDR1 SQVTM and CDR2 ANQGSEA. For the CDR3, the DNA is TGCAGCGTTGACCTAGACGGCACCTACGAGCAGTACTTC. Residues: CSVDLDGTYEQYF.

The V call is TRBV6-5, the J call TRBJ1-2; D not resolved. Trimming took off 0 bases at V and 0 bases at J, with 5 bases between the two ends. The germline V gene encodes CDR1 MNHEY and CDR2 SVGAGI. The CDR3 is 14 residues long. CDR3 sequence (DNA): TGTGCCAGCAGTTACTCGTCAGCTAACTATGGCTACACCTTC. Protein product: CASSYSSANYGYTF.

As DNA, the CDR3 is TGTGCCAGCTCACCTTTAGGCCTTCATTCTAACTATGGCTACACCTTC. Amino acids: CASSPLGLHSNYGYTF. The chain combines TRBV18 with TRBJ1-2; D not certain. Trimming left V 3 bases short and J 0 bases short, with 14 bases between. The CDR3 covers 16 residues. Per germline, CDR1 KGHSH and CDR2 LQKENI.

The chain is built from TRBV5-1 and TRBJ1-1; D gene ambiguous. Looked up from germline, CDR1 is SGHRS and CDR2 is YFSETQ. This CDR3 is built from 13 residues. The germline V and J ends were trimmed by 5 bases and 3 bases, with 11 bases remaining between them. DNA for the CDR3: TGCGCCAGCAGGGCTCGGGTTGACACTGAAGCTTTCTTT. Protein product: CASRARVDTEAFF. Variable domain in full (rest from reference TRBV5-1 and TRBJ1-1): KAGVTQTPRYLIKTRGQQVTLSCSPISGHRSVSWYQQTPGQGLQFLFEYFSETQRNKGNFPGRFSGRQFSNSRSEMNVSTLELGDSALYLCASRARVDTEAFFGQGTRLTVV.

CDR3 amino acids: CASSDSSVGEQFF. The CDR3 nucleotides read TGTGCCAGCAGTGACTCGAGTGTTGGGGAGCAGTTCTTC. This chain connects TRBV6-4 to TRBJ2-1; D is undetermined. Germline CDR1 is MRHNA and CDR2 is SNTAGT. The CDR3 covers 13 residues. V was cut by 0 bases and J by 10 bases, with 10 bases left in between.